The rows below give T cell receptor beta chains drawn from one sample of a study of shared clonotypes between healthy human individuals. Produced via immunoSEQ multiplex PCR; TCRdb's table is partial and in-frame only. The sample carries around 750,000 clones, roughly 70% recorded once. The source material was memory CD4+ T cells sorted from blood. The receptors stem from a woman aged 30 to 39 in good health. CDR3s include the opening cysteine and the closing phenylalanine or tryptophan. Fields, in order: clone size, V gene, D gene, J gene, CDR3 protein, CDR3 DNA. A D gene is named only where the DNA matches it firmly. Clone size is shown for a subset of rows, as once, few, many or a class of expanded clone.

.,TRBV7-2,TRBD2,TRBJ2-5,CASSLELLAGGVETQYF,TGTGCCAGCAGCTTAGAGTTACTAGCGGGAGGGGTAGAGACCCAGTACTTC
few,TRBV5-6,.,TRBJ2-3,CASSLLAGTGTDTQYF,TGTGCCAGCAGCTTGCTTGCGGGGACGGGCACAGATACGCAGTATTTT
.,TRBV7-2,.,TRBJ1-5,CASSPRTVNQPQHF,TGTGCCAGCAGCCCACGGACGGTCAATCAGCCCCAGCATTTT
.,TRBV5-4,.,TRBJ1-1,CASSREGFTEAFF,TGTGCCAGCAGCCGGGAGGGCTTCACTGAAGCTTTCTTT
.,TRBV27,.,TRBJ2-5,CASSPMGQETQYF,TGTGCCAGCAGCCCTATGGGGCAAGAGACCCAGTACTTC
.,TRBV28,TRBD2,TRBJ2-7,CASRRLAESSYEQYF,TGTGCCAGCAGACGACTAGCGGAGAGCTCCTACGAGCAGTACTTC
.,TRBV11-2,.,TRBJ2-1,CASSLGLNNEQFF,TGTGCCAGCAGCCTAGGACTAAACAATGAGCAGTTCTTC
few,TRBV7-9,TRBD1,TRBJ2-1,CASSLGTGFDEQFF,TGTGCCAGCAGCTTAGGGACAGGGTTCGATGAGCAGTTCTTC
.,TRBV28,.,TRBJ2-7,CATRQETYEQYF,TGTGCCACACGACAGGAGACCTACGAGCAGTACTTC
few,TRBV20-1,.,TRBJ1-1,CSAKLNTEAFF,TGCAGTGCTAAGTTGAACACTGAAGCTTTCTTT
few,TRBV25-1,.,TRBJ2-5,CASSESRGETQYF,TGTGCCAGCAGTGAAAGTAGGGGTGAGACCCAGTACTTC
.,TRBV9,.,TRBJ2-7,CASSTSRDASSYEQYF,TGTGCCAGCAGCACGTCGCGGGACGCCAGCTCCTACGAGCAGTACTTC
.,TRBV10-3,.,TRBJ2-7,CAIAPGEHEQYF,TGTGCCATCGCTCCAGGGGAGCACGAGCAGTACTTC
.,TRBV6-5,.,TRBJ2-2,CASKVRHQVGELFF,TGTGCCAGCAAAGTACGGCATCAGGTCGGGGAGCTGTTTTTT
.,TRBV5-1,TRBD1,TRBJ1-1,CASSSETGGAEAFF,TGCGCCAGCAGCTCAGAAACAGGGGGGGCTGAAGCTTTCTTT
.,TRBV5-1,.,TRBJ2-1,CASSRLDGGDEQFF,TGCGCCAGCAGCCGTTTAGATGGGGGCGATGAGCAGTTCTTC
many,TRBV5-4,.,TRBJ1-2,CASSFSRGNGYTF,TGTGCCAGCAGCTTTTCTAGAGGGAACGGCTACACCTTC
.,TRBV5-1,.,TRBJ2-7,CASSSQGPGNEQYF,TGCGCCAGCAGTTCCCAGGGTCCCGGCAACGAGCAGTACTTC
.,TRBV7-3,.,TRBJ2-1,CASSLSLARGNEQFF,TGTGCCAGCAGCTTATCCTTGGCGAGGGGCAATGAGCAGTTCTTC
.,TRBV5-1,.,TRBJ1-1,CASSPLTARNTEAFF,TGCGCCAGCAGCCCATTGACAGCGCGGAACACTGAAGCTTTCTTT
.,TRBV10-3,.,TRBJ1-4,CAINQGTNEKLFF,TGTGCCATTAACCAGGGGACTAATGAAAAACTGTTTTTT
.,TRBV2,.,TRBJ2-3,CAQGSDPQRGHTQYF,TGTGCCCAAGGTAGTGACCCCCAACGGGGTCATACGCAGTATTTT
.,TRBV19,.,TRBJ2-1,CASKDARGFLGEQFF,TGTGCCAGTAAGGATGCCAGGGGCTTCCTCGGGGAGCAGTTCTTC
once,TRBV27,TRBD1,TRBJ2-5,CASRTGTEETQYF,TGTGCCAGCAGGACCGGGACAGAAGAGACCCAGTACTTC
.,TRBV10-2,.,TRBJ1-5,CASSQDRNNQPQHF,TGCGCCAGCAGCCAGGACCGTAACAATCAGCCCCAGCATTTT
.,TRBV7-8,.,TRBJ2-7,CASSLEGGHGYEQYF,TGTGCCAGCAGCTTAGAGGGGGGTCACGGCTACGAGCAGTACTTC
once,TRBV27,.,TRBJ1-3,CASSLSGSTPGNTIYF,TGTGCCAGCAGTTTATCCGGAAGTACCCCTGGAAACACCATATATTTT
.,TRBV7-9,.,TRBJ2-5,CASSLFPSQETQYF,TGTGCCAGCAGCTTATTCCCTAGTCAAGAGACCCAGTACTTC
.,TRBV6-1,.,TRBJ1-5,CASSERGNQPQHF,TGTGCCAGCAGTGAACGGGGCAATCAGCCCCAGCATTTT
few,TRBV29-1,.,TRBJ2-5,CSVEDWAGKETQYF,TGCAGCGTTGAGGATTGGGCAGGGAAAGAGACCCAGTACTTC
once,TRBV7-2,.,TRBJ2-3,CASSLAGGTNTDTQYF,TGTGCCAGCAGCTTAGCTGGCGGGACCAACACAGATACGCAGTATTTT
.,TRBV15,TRBD2,TRBJ2-1,CATSRGGLTSGILEQFF,TGTGCCACCAGCAGAGGCGGGCTGACTAGCGGGATTCTAGAGCAGTTCTTC
many,TRBV6-1,.,TRBJ2-3,CASRFNTQYF,TGTGCCAGTAGATTTAATACGCAGTATTTT
few,TRBV6-1,.,TRBJ1-5,CASSEAVRQPQHF,TGTGCCAGCAGTGAAGCGGTACGGCAGCCCCAGCATTTT
.,TRBV5-1,.,TRBJ1-2,CASSYFQDTANYGYTF,TGCGCCAGCAGCTACTTCCAGGACACTGCTAACTATGGCTACACCTTC
.,TRBV5-1,.,TRBJ2-1,CASSTRERGNEQFF,TGCGCCAGCAGCACAAGAGAGAGAGGCAATGAGCAGTTCTTC
few,TRBV11-2,TRBD2,TRBJ2-7,CASSLGGRAHFFEQYF,TGTGCCAGCAGCTTAGGAGGGAGGGCCCATTTCTTCGAGCAGTACTTC
.,TRBV6-4,.,TRBJ2-3,CASSVSGSGTDTQYF,TGTGCCAGCAGTGTATCCGGGAGTGGGACAGATACGCAGTATTTT
.,TRBV6-5,.,TRBJ1-1,CASSYSIWRVNTEAFF,TGTGCCAGCAGTTACTCGATCTGGAGGGTGAACACTGAAGCTTTCTTT
.,TRBV5-6,.,TRBJ2-2,CASSLALGGNTGELFF,TGTGCCAGCAGCTTGGCCTTAGGGGGGAACACCGGGGAGCTGTTTTTT